Following are 29 T cell receptor beta chains from one sample sequenced in a study of blood T cell repertoires in COVID-19. Here immunoSEQ multiplex PCR was the method, and the copy in TCRdb shows in-frame clones only, minus some. The top ten hold 0.9% to 1.5% of the sample, which has around 370,000 clones, 88% seen once. The source material was PBMCs or T cells enriched from blood (not recorded which). Receptors originate from a woman aged 18-30 years who had recovered from COVID-19.

The genes are TRBV30 and TRBJ1-2; the D gene is possibly TRBD1 (5 bases). V lost 0 bases and J 12 bases, leaving 11 bases between the germline ends. Per germline, CDR1 GTSNPN and CDR2 SVGIG (reference sequence). This CDR3 spans 11 amino acids. This CDR3 is CAWSVLGANTF. The CDR3 coding sequence is TGTGCCTGGAGTGTGCTTGGGGCGAACACCTTC.

This clone has only one observation. The chain employs TRBV4-1 and TRBJ2-7; 9 positions agree with TRBD1. J gave up 4 bases and V 1 base, and 8 bases lay outside the gene matches. This CDR3 comprises 16 residues. Looked up from germline, CDR1 is MGHRA and CDR2 is YSYEKL. In nucleotides, the CDR3 is TGCGCCAGCAGCCAAGCAACAGGGGGCAGGAGATACGAGCAGTACTTC. This translates into CASSQATGGRRYEQYF.

This clone was counted a single time. The chain carries TRBV12-1 and TRBJ2-3; the table's TRBD1 call for D was not verified on the DNA. TRBV12-1 is designated a pseudogene. The CDR3 spans 16 residues. This CDR3 is CASLQGDSTSTDTQYF. The CDR3 DNA reads as TGTGCCAGCCTTCAGGGGGACTCAACAAGCACAGATACGCAGTATTTT.

CDR3 sequence reads: CASSLSYRGLGNTIYF. DNA of the CDR3: TGCGCCAGCAGCTTGTCTTACAGGGGGCTTGGAAACACCATATATTTT. The chain carries TRBV5-1 and TRBJ1-3; 9 nucleotides agree with TRBD1. Losses at the gene ends were 1 base for V and 3 bases for J; bases not matched to a gene: 5. Per the germline V gene, CDR1 is SGHRS and CDR2 is YFSETQ. The CDR3 totals 16 residues.

The rearrangement joins TRBV5-4 to TRBJ1-1; D is undetermined. There are 12 residues in the CDR3. Germline assignment: CDR1 SGHNT and CDR2 YYREEE (reference sequence). The V end was cut by 4 bases, the J end by 2 bases, with 6 bases between. The CDR3 DNA sequence: TGTGCCAGCAGCCCATTTAACACTGAAGCTTTCTTT. Residues: CASSPFNTEAFF.

This chain connects TRBV5-1 to TRBJ2-4; 7 nucleotides align to TRBD1. CDR3 length equals 15 residues. Germline trimming cut 0 bases from V and 4 bases from J; bases unmatched to any gene: 4. Looked up from germline, CDR1 is SGHRS and CDR2 is YFSETQ. The CDR3 is CASSLDPGGKNIQYF. CDR3 sequence (DNA): TGCGCCAGCAGCTTGGATCCAGGGGGAAAAAACATTCAGTACTTC.

The genes are TRBV5-1 and TRBJ1-1, with 7 bases that match TRBD1. J lost 5 bases, V lost 7 bases, and 8 bases had no gene match. Germline V CDR1 and CDR2: SGHRS, YFSETQ. The CDR3 is made up of 13 amino acids. CDR3 bases: TGCGCCAGCCGCGACAGGGTCGAAACTGAAGCTTTCTTT. Its translation is CASRDRVETEAFF.

This chain connects TRBV6-2 or TRBV6-3 to TRBJ1-1; weak D call: TRBD1 (6 bases). This CDR3 contains 14 residues. Germline V gives CDR1 MNHEY, CDR2 SVGEGT. Between the trimmed V and J ends, which lost 2 bases and 5 bases, there was a span of 12 bases. CDR3 protein: CASSYNGQLTEAFF. The CDR3 DNA follows: TGTGCCAGCAGTTACAATGGACAGCTTACTGAAGCTTTCTTT.

V gene TRBV18 combines with J gene TRBJ1-4; 8 bases agree with TRBD1. The germline V gene has CDR1 KGHSH and CDR2 LQKENI. CDR3 size: 13 residues. Trimming took 6 bases from V and 8 from J; bases not matched to a gene: 5. The CDR3 bases are TGTGCCAGCTCGCGCGGGACAGGAGAAAAACTGTTTTTT. Residues: CASSRGTGEKLFF.

This clone was seen only once. The V gene is TRBV19, the J gene TRBJ1-1; TRBD1 aligns across 8 bases. The V gene end was trimmed by 2 bases and the J gene end by 4 bases; junction bases not matched to a gene: 3. CDR1 LNHDA and CDR2 SQIVND come from the germline V gene (reference sequence). This CDR3 spans 14 amino acids. As DNA, the CDR3 is TGTGCCAGTAGTATACAGGGGGCGGCCACTGAAGCTTTCTTT. As protein: CASSIQGAATEAFF.

V gene TRBV5-4 combines with J gene TRBJ1-6, with 9 bases fitting TRBD1. The CDR3 is 12 amino acids. With 4 bases clipped from V and 15 bases from J, the junction kept 5 bases outside the gene matches. Germline V gives CDR1 SGHNT, CDR2 YYREEE (reference sequence). CDR3 in amino acids: CASSQQGAHLHF. The CDR3 nucleotides read TGTGCCAGCAGCCAACAGGGGGCTCACCTCCACTTT. Full variable domain (remainder filled in from reference TRBV5-4 and TRBJ1-6): ETGVTQSPTHLIKTRGQQVTLRCSSQSGHNTVSWYQQALGQGPQFIFQYYREEENGRGNFPPRFSGLQFPNYSSELNVNALELDDSALYLCASSQQGAHLHFGNGTRLTVT.

V gene TRBV21-1 combines with J gene TRBJ1-6; the DNA was not compared with TRBD1, the D call given in the table. TRBV21-1 represents a pseudogene. The CDR3 covers 17 residues. CDR3: CASSSHPGTGPNSPLHF. The CDR3 region has the DNA TGTGCCAGCAGCTCTCACCCCGGGACAGGGCCGAATTCACCCCTCCACTTT.

The chain employs TRBV7-9 and TRBJ1-3; maybe TRBD1 (6 bases). This CDR3 comprises 14 residues. CDR1 is SEHNR and CDR2 is FQNEAQ in the germline V gene (reference sequence). Trimming took 5 bases from V and 2 from J, leaving 10 bases between them. The CDR3 coding sequence is TGTGCCAGCAGCACAAGACAGGCTGGAAACACCATATATTTT. As protein: CASSTRQAGNTIYF.

V and J are TRBV6-5 and TRBJ2-7; the match to TRBD1 covers 8 bases. J gave up 2 bases and V 2 bases, and 2 bases lay outside the gene matches. The CDR3 is 14 residues long. Germline-derived CDR1 and CDR2 are MNHEY and SVGAGI. CDR3 DNA sequence: TGTGCCAGCAGTTACGGGACAGGACCCTACGAGCAGTACTTC. It encodes CASSYGTGPYEQYF.

V gene TRBV9 combines with J gene TRBJ2-1, with TRBD1 as a possible D gene (7 bases). The CDR3 sequence is 18 residues long. Trimming cost V 2 bases and J 0 bases, with 18 bases left between them. Germline loops: CDR1 SGDLS, CDR2 YYNGEE. The CDR3 DNA follows: TGTGCCAGCAGCGTTTCCGGCAGGGGGGCCAGCTCCTACAATGAGCAGTTCTTC. Translating it yields CASSVSGRGASSYNEQFF.

The chain uses TRBV3-1 (or the pseudogene TRBV3-2) and TRBJ2-7, with 10 positions matching TRBD2. This CDR3 is 18 amino acids long. J gave up 0 bases and V 1 base, and 9 bases lay outside the gene matches. From germline, CDR1 is LGHDT and CDR2 YNNKEL (reference sequence). The CDR3 sequence is CASSQGTAGGISSYEQYF. CDR3 bases: TGTGCCAGCAGCCAAGGGACAGCGGGGGGGATAAGCTCCTACGAGCAGTACTTC.

The chain links TRBV20-1 to TRBJ2-7; a possible D gene is TRBD2 (6 bases). This CDR3 region has 11 residues. Germline lookup yields CDR1 DFQATT and CDR2 SNEGSKA (reference sequence). V was shortened by 6 bases and J by 3 bases, with 9 bases between the two germline ends. CDR3 loop: CSARAGYEQYF. The CDR3 coding sequence is TGCAGTGCGCGAGCGGGCTACGAGCAGTACTTC.

As for this clone: The same CDR3 also results from other DNA sequences found in this sample. The chain uses TRBV19 and TRBJ1-5; D is perhaps TRBD1 (5 bases). Germline loops: CDR1 LNHDA, CDR2 SQIVND (reference sequence). CDR3 size: 13 residues. V was pared by 1 base and J by 5 bases, with 6 bases between. CDR3 loop: CASSIGGYQPQHF. The CDR3 bases are TGTGCCAGTAGTATAGGGGGCTATCAGCCCCAGCATTTT.

This chain joins TRBV2 and TRBJ1-1; unclear D gene. The V end lost 9 bases, the J end lost 6 bases, and 14 bases lay between the germline ends. The CDR3 sequence is 12 residues long. Per the germline V gene, CDR1 is SNHLY and CDR2 is FYNNEI. The CDR3 DNA follows: TGTGCCAGACGAGGCGGGGTTGCTGAAGCTTTCTTT. Translating it yields CARRGGVAEAFF.

This chain links TRBV19 with TRBJ1-2; TRBD1 matches 7 bases. Germline CDR1 LNHDA, CDR2 SQIVND (reference sequence). The V gene end was trimmed by 10 bases and the J gene end by 4 bases; junction bases not matched to a gene: 6. The CDR3 totals 12 residues. CDR3 amino acids: CATPDRRYGYTF. The DNA of the CDR3 is TGTGCCACCCCGGACAGGCGCTATGGCTACACCTTC.

This sequence joins TRBV10-3 and TRBJ1-2, with unresolved D. The CDR3 consists of 13 residues. Germline-derived CDR1 and CDR2 are ENHRY and SYGVKD. The germline V and J ends were trimmed by 3 bases and 2 bases, with 7 bases remaining between them. The CDR3 bases are TGTGCCATCAGTGACACACAAAACTATGGCTACACCTTC. Translated, it gives CAISDTQNYGYTF.

This clone occurred once. V and J are TRBV7-9 and TRBJ2-3; D perhaps matches TRBD2 (6 bases). Trimming left V 6 bases short and J 2 bases short, with 18 bases between. Germline-derived CDR1 and CDR2 are SEHNR and FQNEAQ (reference sequence). The CDR3 is made up of 16 amino acids. The CDR3 region is CASSSTGREYTDTQYF. CDR3 DNA: TGTGCCAGCAGTTCAACGGGCCGGGAGTACACAGATACGCAGTATTTT. Full variable domain (remainder filled in from reference TRBV7-9 and TRBJ2-3): DTGVSQNPRHKITKRGQNVTFRCDPISEHNRLYWYRQTLGQGPEFLTYFQNEAQLEKSRLLSDRFSAERPKGSFSTLEIQRTEQGDSAMYLCASSSTGREYTDTQYFGPGTRLTVL.

This chain joins TRBV10-3 and TRBJ2-1, with D perhaps matching TRBD2 (6 bases). This CDR3 has 16 amino acids. The V end lost 6 bases, the J end lost 0 bases, and 15 bases lay between the germline ends. CDR1 and CDR2 (germline): ENHRY, SYGVKD. The DNA of the CDR3 is TGTGCCATCAGCGGGTACCGGGGGAGCTCCTACAATGAGCAGTTCTTC. Translated, it gives CAISGYRGSSYNEQFF.

The chain employs TRBV4-1 and TRBJ2-5, with 9 bases that match TRBD2. The CDR3 totals 16 residues. Trimming cost V 4 bases and J 4 bases; bases outside gene matches: 10. Looked up from germline, CDR1 is MGHRA and CDR2 is YSYEKL. The CDR3 sequence is CASSLRGGGAGETQYF. As DNA, the CDR3 is TGCGCCAGCAGCCTGAGGGGCGGGGGGGCCGGAGAGACCCAGTACTTC.

V gene TRBV25-1 combines with J gene TRBJ1-4; 9 nucleotides match TRBD1. Germline CDR1 and CDR2: MGHDK and SYGVNS. The CDR3 contains 13 residues. Trimming removed 6 bases from V and 11 bases from J; junction bases left unmatched: 7. The DNA of the CDR3 is TGTGCCAGCAGGCCGGGGACAGGGAGGAAACTGTTTTTT. It yields the protein CASRPGTGRKLFF. Filled out from reference TRBV25-1 and TRBJ1-4, the complete variable domain reads EADIYQTPRYLVIGTGKKITLECSQTMGHDKMYWYQQDPGMELHLIHYSYGVNSTEKGDLSSESTVSRIRTEHFPLTLESARPSHTSQYLCASRPGTGRKLFFGSGTQLSVL.

This clone turned up a few times. The chain recombines TRBV3-1 (or the pseudogene TRBV3-2) with TRBJ2-7, with D perhaps TRBD2 (6 bases). CDR3 length: 13 amino acids. Trimming shortened V by 0 bases and J by 11 bases, and 14 bases separated the two germline ends. CDR1 LGHDT and CDR2 YNNKEL come from the germline V gene (reference sequence). CDR3 loop: CASSQDPRDWKYF. Written as DNA, the CDR3 is TGTGCCAGCAGCCAAGATCCCCGGGACTGGAAGTACTTC.

V and J are TRBV9 and TRBJ1-3, with D maybe TRBD1 (5 bases). The CDR3 sequence is 14 residues long. In germline, CDR1 is SGDLS, CDR2 YYNGEE. Trimming took 2 bases from V and 4 from J, leaving 10 bases between them. The CDR3 loop is CASSVQGLGNTIYF. CDR3 DNA sequence: TGTGCCAGCAGCGTCCAGGGACTCGGAAACACCATATATTTT.

The genes are TRBV7-8 and TRBJ1-1; D not resolved. The CDR3 has 13 residues. From germline, CDR1 is SGHVS and CDR2 FQNEAQ. The V end was cut by 6 bases, the J end by 1 base, with 9 bases between. CDR3 in DNA: TGTGCCAGCAGTGTGACGGGGAACACTGAAGCTTTCTTT. Amino acids: CASSVTGNTEAFF.

The J gene is TRBJ1-2, the V gene TRBV30; the D gene is possibly TRBD1 (5 bases). CDR3 size: 10 residues. Germline assignment: CDR1 GTSNPN and CDR2 SVGIG (reference sequence). V lost 7 bases and J 8 bases, leaving 11 bases between the germline ends. The CDR3 region is CASTGGGYTF. CDR3 DNA: TGTGCCTCCACAGGTGGAGGCTACACCTTC.